Listed here is a single T cell receptor beta chain. The antigen is not known. The data derive from a study of CD8+ T cells in alopecia areata. Study in general: Administration of oral tofacitinib to treated patients was at 5 to 10 mg twice daily. Study observations and caveats: More clonal than normal scalp was lesional scalp, particularly alopecia totalis/universalis.

Sequencing templates came from extracted RNA that was reverse transcribed into cDNA. Sequenced by immunoSEQ multiplex PCR; TCRdb stores in-frame clones only, minus some. The sample holds 150,000 to 200,000 clones, more than 50% seen once. V was cut by 4 bases and J by 4 bases, with 11 bases left in between. This CDR3 has 13 amino acids. The germline gives CDR1 SQVTM, CDR2 ANQGSEA. As for treatment: oral pan-JAK inhibitor, 5-10 mg twice daily. The rearrangement uses TRBV29-1 and TRBJ1-5; D remains ambiguous. This receptor was taken from a human donor with alopecia areata. The sample here was CD4+ T cells sorted from blood, taken at week 24, from a patient treated with tofacitinib. The DNA of the CDR3 is TGCAGCGTTGCCGGCAGCCCTAATCAGCCCCAGCATTTT. It codes for CSVAGSPNQPQHF. The full variable domain, completed using reference TRBV29-1 and TRBJ1-5, is SAVISQKPSRDICQRGTSLTIQCQVDSQVTMMFWYRQQPGQSLTLIATANQGSEATYESGFVIDKFPISRPNLTFSTLTVSNMSPEDSSIYLCSVAGSPNQPQHFGDGTRLSIL.